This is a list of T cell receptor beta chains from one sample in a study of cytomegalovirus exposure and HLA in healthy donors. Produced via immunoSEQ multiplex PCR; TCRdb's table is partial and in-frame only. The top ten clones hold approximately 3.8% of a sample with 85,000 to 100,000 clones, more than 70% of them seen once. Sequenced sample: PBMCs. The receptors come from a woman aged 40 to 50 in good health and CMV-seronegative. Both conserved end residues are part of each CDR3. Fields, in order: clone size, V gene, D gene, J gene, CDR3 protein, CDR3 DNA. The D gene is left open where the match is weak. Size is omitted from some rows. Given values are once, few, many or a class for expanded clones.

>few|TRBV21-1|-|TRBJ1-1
CASSTAWTAVNTEAFF
TGTGCCAGCAGCACAGCCTGGACAGCTGTGAACACTGAAGCTTTCTTT
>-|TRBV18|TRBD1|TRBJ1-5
CASSNQGQTANQPQHF
TGTGCCAGCTCAAACCAGGGACAGACGGCAAATCAGCCCCAGCATTTT
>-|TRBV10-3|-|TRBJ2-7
CAISRTDIPEQYF
TGTGCCATCAGTCGGACTGACATCCCCGAGCAGTACTTC
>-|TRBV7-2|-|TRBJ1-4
CASSTSGGAQEKLFF
TGTGCCAGCAGCACATCGGGGGGGGCACAGGAAAAACTGTTTTTT
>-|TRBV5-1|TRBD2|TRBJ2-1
CASSVGLAGGPQQFF
TGCGCCAGCAGCGTGGGGCTAGCGGGGGGGCCCCAGCAGTTCTTC
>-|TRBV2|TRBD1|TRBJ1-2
CASSSITGTGIYGYTF
TGTGCCAGCAGCTCCATTACCGGGACAGGCATCTATGGCTACACCTTC
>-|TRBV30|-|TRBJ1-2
CAWSVRGASGYGYTF
TGTGCCTGGAGTGTACGGGGGGCGTCGGGCTATGGCTACACCTTC
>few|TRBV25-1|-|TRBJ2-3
CASSEYAAGGTDTQYF
TGTGCCAGCAGTGAATATGCGGCAGGGGGCACAGATACGCAGTATTTT
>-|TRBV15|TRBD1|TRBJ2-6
CATATGGALGANVLTF
TGTGCCACCGCCACAGGGGGCGCGTTGGGGGCCAACGTCCTGACTTTC
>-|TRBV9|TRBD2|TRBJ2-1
CASSVASGGAWNEQFF
TGTGCCAGCAGCGTAGCTAGCGGGGGGGCTTGGAATGAGCAGTTCTTC
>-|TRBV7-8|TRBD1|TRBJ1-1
CASSPPRAGGTEAFF
TGTGCCAGCAGCCCACCCCGAGCAGGGGGCACTGAAGCTTTCTTT
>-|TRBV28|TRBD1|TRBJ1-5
CASFTTGGNQPQHF
TGTGCCAGTTTCACGACAGGGGGCAATCAGCCCCAGCATTTT
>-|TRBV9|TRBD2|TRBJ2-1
CASSVGTSGGPAYNEQFF
TGTGCCAGCAGCGTAGGGACTAGCGGGGGCCCGGCCTACAATGAGCAGTTCTTC
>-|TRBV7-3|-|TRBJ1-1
CASSPKFGGTTEAFF
TGTGCCAGCAGCCCCAAATTCGGGGGAACGACTGAAGCTTTCTTT
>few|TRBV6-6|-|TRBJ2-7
CASSKGLPGAYEQYF
TGTGCCAGCAGCAAGGGACTCCCGGGGGCCTACGAGCAGTACTTC